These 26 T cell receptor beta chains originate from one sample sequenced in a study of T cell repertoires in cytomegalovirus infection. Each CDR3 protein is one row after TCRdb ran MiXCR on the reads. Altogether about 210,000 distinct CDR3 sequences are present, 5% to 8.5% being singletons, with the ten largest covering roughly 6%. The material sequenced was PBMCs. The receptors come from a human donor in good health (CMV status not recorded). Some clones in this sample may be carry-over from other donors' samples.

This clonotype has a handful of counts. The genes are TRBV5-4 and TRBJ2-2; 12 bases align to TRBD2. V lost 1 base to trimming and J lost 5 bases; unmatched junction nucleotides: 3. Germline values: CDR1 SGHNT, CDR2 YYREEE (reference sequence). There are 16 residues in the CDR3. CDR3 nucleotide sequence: TGTGCCAGCAGCTTGAGCCTAGCGGGGGGGACCGGGGAGCTGTTTTTT. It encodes CASSLSLAGGTGELFF. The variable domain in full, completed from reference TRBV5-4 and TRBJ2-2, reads ETGVTQSPTHLIKTRGQQVTLRCSSQSGHNTVSWYQQALGQGPQFIFQYYREEENGRGNFPPRFSGLQFPNYSSELNVNALELDDSALYLCASSLSLAGGTGELFFGEGSRLTVL.

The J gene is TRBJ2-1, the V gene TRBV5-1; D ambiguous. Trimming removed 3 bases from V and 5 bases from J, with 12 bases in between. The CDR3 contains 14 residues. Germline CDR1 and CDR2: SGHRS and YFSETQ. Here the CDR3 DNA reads TGCGCCAGCAGCTGGATCCCTGGGGACAATGAGCAGTTCTTC. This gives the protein CASSWIPGDNEQFF.

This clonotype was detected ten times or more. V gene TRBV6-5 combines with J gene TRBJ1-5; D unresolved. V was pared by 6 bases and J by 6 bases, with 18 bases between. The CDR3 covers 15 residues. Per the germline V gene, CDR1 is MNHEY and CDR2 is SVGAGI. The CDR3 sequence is CASSRSAAQVQPQHF. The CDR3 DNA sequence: TGTGCCAGCAGCCGATCGGCAGCACAAGTTCAGCCCCAGCATTTT.

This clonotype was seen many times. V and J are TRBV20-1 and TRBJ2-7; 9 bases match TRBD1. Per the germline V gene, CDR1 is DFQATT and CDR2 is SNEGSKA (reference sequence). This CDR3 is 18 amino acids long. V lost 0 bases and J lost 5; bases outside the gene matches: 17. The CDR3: CSARDHGQGFLAFDEQYF. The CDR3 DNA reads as TGCAGTGCTAGAGATCACGGACAGGGGTTTTTAGCCTTCGACGAGCAGTACTTC.

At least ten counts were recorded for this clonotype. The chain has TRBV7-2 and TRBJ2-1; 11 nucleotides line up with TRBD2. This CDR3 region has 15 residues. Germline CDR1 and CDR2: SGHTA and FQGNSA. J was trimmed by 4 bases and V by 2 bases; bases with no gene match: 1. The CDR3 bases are TGTGCCAGCAGCTTAAGACTAGCGGGATACAATGAGCAGTTCTTC. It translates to CASSLRLAGYNEQFF.

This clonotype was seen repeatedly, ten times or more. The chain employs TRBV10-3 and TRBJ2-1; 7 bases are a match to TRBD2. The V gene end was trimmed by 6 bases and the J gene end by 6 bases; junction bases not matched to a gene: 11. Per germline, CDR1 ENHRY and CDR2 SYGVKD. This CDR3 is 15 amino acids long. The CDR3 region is CAISQGLAVINEQFF. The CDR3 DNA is TGTGCCATCAGCCAAGGGCTAGCGGTTATCAATGAGCAGTTCTTC.

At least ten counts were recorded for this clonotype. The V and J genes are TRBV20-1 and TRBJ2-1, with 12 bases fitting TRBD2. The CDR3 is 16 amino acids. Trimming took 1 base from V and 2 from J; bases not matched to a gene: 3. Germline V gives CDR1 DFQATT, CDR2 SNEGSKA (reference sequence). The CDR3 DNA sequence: TGCAGTGCTAGAGTCCCTAGCGGGGGGGCCTACAATGAGCAGTTCTTC. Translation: CSARVPSGGAYNEQFF.

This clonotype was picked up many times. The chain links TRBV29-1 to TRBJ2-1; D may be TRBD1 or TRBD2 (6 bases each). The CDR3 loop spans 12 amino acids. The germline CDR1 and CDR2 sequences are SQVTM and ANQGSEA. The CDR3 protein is CSSSERGEEQFF. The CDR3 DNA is TGCTCCTCCTCCGAAAGGGGGGAGGAGCAGTTCTTC.

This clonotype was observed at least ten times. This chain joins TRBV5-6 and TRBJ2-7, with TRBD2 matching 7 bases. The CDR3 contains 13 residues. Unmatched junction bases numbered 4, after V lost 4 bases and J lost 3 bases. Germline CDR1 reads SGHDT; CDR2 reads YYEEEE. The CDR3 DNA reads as TGTGCCAGCAGCCCGACGGGGGGCTACGAGCAGTACTTC. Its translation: CASSPTGGYEQYF.

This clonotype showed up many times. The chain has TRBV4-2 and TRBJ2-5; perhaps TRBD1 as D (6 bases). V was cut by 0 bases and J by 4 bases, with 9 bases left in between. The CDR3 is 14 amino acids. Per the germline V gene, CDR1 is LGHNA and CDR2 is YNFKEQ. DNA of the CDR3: TGTGCCAGCAGCCAAGATCTCAGGGGAGAGACCCAGTACTTC. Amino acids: CASSQDLRGETQYF.

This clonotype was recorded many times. The CDR3 DNA reads as TGTGCCAGCAGCTACCCGGGACAGCGGCATGGCTACACCTTC. Its protein is CASSYPGQRHGYTF. This chain uses TRBV7-9 with TRBJ1-2; TRBD1 matches at 7 bases. The ends lost 4 bases at V and 6 bases at J; junction bases unmatched: 8. The CDR3 extends over 14 amino acids. Germline V gene sequence: CDR1 SEHNR, CDR2 FQNEAQ (reference sequence).

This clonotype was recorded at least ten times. This CDR3 reads CASSSITVNYGYTF. The CDR3 DNA reads TGTGCCAGCAGTTCGATCACAGTCAACTATGGCTACACCTTC. V and J are TRBV28 and TRBJ1-2; no definite D call. Trimming stripped 4 bases from V and 2 bases from J, with 11 bases between. Germline V CDR1 and CDR2: MDHEN, SYDVKM. CDR3 length: 14 amino acids.

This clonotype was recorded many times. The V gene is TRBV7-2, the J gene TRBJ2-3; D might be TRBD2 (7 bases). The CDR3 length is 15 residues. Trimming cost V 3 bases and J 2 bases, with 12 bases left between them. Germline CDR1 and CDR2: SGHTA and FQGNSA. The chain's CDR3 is CASSLYRGATDTQYF. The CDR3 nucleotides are TGTGCCAGCAGCTTGTATCGGGGGGCCACAGATACGCAGTATTTT.

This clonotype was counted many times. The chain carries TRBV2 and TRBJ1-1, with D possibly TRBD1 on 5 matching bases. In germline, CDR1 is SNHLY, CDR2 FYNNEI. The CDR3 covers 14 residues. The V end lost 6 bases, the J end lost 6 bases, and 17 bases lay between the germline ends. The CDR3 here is CASRKTEDPPEAFF. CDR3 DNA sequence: TGTGCCAGCAGAAAGACAGAAGATCCCCCTGAAGCTTTCTTT.

In nucleotides, the CDR3 is TGCGCCAGCAGCTTGGCTGCAGAAAACACTGAAGCTTTCTTT. It translates to CASSLAAENTEAFF. This chain joins TRBV5-1 and TRBJ1-1, with D uncertain. From germline, CDR1 is SGHRS and CDR2 YFSETQ. Trimming shortened V by 0 bases and J by 2 bases, and 8 bases separated the two germline ends. This CDR3 is 14 amino acids long.

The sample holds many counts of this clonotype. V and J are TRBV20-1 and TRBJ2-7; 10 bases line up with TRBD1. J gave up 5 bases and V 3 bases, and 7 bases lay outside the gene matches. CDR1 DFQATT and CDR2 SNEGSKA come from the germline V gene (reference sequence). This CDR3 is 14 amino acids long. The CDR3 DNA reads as TGCAGTGCTAGTGGGGGGACAGGGGTCCACGAGCAGTACTTC. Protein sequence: CSASGGTGVHEQYF.

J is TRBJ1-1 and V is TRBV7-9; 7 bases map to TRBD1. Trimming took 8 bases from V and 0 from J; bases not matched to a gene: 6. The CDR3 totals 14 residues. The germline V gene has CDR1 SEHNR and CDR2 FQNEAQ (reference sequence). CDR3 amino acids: CASGEGTVNTEAFF. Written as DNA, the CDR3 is TGTGCCAGCGGTGAAGGGACAGTGAACACTGAAGCTTTCTTT.

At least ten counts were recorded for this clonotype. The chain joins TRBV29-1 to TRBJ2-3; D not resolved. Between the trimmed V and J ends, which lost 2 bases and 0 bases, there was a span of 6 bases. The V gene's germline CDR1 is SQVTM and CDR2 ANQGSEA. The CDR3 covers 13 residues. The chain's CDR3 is CSVEPFSTDTQYF. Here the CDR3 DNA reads TGCAGCGTTGAACCGTTCAGCACAGATACGCAGTATTTT.

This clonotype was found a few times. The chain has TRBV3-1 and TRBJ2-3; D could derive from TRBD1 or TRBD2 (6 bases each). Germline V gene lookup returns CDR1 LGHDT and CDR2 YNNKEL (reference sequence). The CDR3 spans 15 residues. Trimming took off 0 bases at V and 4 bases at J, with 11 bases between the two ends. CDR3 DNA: TGTGCCAGCAGCCAAGATCGGGGGCCCGCAGATACGCAGTATTTT. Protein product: CASSQDRGPADTQYF.

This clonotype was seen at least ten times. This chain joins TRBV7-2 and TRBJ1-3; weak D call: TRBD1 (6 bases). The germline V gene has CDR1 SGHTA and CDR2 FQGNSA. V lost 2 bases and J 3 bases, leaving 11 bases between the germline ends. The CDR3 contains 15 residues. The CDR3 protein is CASSLRGLDGNTIYF. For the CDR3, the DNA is TGTGCCAGCAGCTTACGGGGGCTGGATGGAAACACCATATATTTT.

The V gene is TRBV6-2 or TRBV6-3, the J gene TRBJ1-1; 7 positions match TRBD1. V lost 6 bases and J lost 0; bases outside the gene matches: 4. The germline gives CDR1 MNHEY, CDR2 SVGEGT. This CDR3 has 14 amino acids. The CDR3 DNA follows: TGTGCCAGCAGGCCGGGACAGATGAACACTGAAGCTTTCTTT. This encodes CASRPGQMNTEAFF.

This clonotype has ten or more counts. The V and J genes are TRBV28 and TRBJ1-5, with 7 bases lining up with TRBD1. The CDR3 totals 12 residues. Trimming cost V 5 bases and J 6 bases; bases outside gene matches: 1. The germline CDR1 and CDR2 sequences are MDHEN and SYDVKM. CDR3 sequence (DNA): TGTGCCAGCAGTACAGGGGTTCAGCCCCAGCATTTT. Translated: CASSTGVQPQHF.

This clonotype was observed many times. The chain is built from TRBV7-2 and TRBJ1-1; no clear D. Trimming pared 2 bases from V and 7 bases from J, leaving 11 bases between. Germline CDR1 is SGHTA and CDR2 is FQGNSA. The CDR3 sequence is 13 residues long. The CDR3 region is CASSLTRVLEAFF. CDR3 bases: TGTGCCAGCAGCTTAACGAGAGTCCTTGAAGCTTTCTTT.

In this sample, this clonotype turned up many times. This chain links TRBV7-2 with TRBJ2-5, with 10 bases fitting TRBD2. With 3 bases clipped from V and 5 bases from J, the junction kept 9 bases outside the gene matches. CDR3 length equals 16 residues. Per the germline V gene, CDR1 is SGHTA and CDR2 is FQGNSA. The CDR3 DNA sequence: TGTGCCAGCAGCTTCTCTCTGATAGCGGGGGGTGAGACCCAGTACTTC. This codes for CASSFSLIAGGETQYF.

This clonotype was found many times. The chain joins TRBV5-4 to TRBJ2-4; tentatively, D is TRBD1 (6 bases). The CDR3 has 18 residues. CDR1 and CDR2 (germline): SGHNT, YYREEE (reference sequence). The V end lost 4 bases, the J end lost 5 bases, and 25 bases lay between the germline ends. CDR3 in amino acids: CASSPGGRVSTNENIQYF. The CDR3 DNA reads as TGTGCCAGCAGCCCTGGGGGCAGGGTCTCAACAAATGAAAACATTCAGTACTTC.

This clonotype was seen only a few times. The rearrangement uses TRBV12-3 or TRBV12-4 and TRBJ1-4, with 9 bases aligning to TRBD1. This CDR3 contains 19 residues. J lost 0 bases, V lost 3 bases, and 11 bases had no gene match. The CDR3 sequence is CASSFHGTGTYATNEKLFF. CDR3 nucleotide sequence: TGTGCCAGCAGTTTCCATGGGACAGGGACATACGCAACTAATGAAAAACTGTTTTTT.